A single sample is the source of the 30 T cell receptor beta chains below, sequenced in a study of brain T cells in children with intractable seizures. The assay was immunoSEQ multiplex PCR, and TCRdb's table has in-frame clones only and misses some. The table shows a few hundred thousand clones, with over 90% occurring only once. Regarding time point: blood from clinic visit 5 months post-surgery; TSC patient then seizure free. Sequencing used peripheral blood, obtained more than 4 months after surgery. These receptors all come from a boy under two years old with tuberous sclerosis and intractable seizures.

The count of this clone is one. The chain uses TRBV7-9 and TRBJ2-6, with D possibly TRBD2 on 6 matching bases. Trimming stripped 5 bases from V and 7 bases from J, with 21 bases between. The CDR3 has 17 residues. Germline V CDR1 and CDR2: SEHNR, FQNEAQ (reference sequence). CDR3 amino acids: CASSRSPRREAANVLTF. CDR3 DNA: TGTGCCAGCAGCCGGTCCCCCCGAAGGGAGGCTGCCAACGTCCTGACTTTC.

DNA for the CDR3: TGTGCCAGCAGTGGATATGACAGGGGGAACACTGAAGCTTTCTTT. Amino acids: CASSGYDRGNTEAFF. The chain combines TRBV25-1 with TRBJ1-1; 8 nucleotides agree with TRBD1. The CDR3 is 15 amino acids. V shed 4 bases, J shed 1 base, and the junction held 5 bases outside the gene matches. The germline CDR1 and CDR2 sequences are MGHDK and SYGVNS.

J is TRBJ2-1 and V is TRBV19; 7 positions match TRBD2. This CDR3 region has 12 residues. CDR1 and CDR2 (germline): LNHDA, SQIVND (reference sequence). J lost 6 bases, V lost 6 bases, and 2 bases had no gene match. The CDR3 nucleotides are TGTGCCAGTAGCGGACTAGGCAATGAGCAGTTCTTC. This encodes CASSGLGNEQFF.

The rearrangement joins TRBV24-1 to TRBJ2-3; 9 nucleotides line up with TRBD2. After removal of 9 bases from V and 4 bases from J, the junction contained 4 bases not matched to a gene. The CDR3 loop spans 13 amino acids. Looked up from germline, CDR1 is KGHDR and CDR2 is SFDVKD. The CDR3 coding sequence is TGTGCCACCGAAGGGACTAGCCCAGATACGCAGTATTTT. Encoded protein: CATEGTSPDTQYF.

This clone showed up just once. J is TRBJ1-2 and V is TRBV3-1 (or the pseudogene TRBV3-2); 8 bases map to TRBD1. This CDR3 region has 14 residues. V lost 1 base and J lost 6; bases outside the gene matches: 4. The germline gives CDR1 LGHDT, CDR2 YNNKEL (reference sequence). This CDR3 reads CASSQVGQGNGYTF. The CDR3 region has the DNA TGTGCCAGCAGCCAAGTTGGACAGGGTAATGGCTACACCTTC.

The CDR3 loop is CASSAPGKATSYEQYF. CDR3 in DNA: TGTGCCAGCAGTGCCCCAGGGAAGGCAACCTCCTACGAGCAGTACTTC. The V and J genes are TRBV28 and TRBJ2-7; tentative D call: TRBD1 (5 bases). CDR3 length: 16 amino acids. In germline, CDR1 is MDHEN, CDR2 SYDVKM. Trimming stripped 5 bases from V and 0 bases from J, with 17 bases between.

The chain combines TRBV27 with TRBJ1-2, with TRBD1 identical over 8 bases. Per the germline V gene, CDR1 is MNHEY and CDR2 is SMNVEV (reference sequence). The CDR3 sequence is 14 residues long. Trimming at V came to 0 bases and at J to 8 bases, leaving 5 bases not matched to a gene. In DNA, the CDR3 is TGTGCCAGCAGTTTATCTAGGACAGGGAAGGGCTACACCTTC. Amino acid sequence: CASSLSRTGKGYTF.

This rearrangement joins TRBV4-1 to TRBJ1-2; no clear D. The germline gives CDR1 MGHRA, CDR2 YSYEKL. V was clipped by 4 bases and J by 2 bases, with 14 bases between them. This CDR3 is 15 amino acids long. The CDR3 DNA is TGCGCCAGCAGCCCCTTCAGAGAACCAAACTATGGCTACACCTTC. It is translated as CASSPFREPNYGYTF.

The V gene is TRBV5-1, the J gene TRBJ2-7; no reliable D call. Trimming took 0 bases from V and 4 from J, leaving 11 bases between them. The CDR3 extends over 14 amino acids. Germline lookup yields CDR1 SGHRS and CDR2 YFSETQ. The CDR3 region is CASSLVQDPYEQYF. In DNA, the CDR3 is TGCGCCAGCAGCTTGGTCCAGGACCCGTACGAGCAGTACTTC. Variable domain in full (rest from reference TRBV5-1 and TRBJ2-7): KAGVTQTPRYLIKTRGQQVTLSCSPISGHRSVSWYQQTPGQGLQFLFEYFSETQRNKGNFPGRFSGRQFSNSRSEMNVSTLELGDSALYLCASSLVQDPYEQYFGPGTRLTVT.

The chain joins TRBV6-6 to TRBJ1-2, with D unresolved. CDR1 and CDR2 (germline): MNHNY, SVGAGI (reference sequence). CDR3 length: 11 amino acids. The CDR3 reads CVLRQIYGYTF. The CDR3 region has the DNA TGTGTTCTAAGGCAGATCTATGGCTACACCTTC.

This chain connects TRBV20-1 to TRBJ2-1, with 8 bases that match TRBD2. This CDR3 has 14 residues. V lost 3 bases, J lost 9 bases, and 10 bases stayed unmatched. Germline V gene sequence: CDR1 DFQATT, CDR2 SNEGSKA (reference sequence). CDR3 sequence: CSASWTSIPSEQFF. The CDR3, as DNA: TGCAGTGCTAGTTGGACTAGCATCCCCAGTGAGCAGTTCTTC.

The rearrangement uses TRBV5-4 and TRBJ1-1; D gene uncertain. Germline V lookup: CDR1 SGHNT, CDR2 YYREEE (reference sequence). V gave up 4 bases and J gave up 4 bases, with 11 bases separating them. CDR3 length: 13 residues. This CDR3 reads CASSPGPGTEAFF. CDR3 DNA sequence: TGTGCCAGCAGCCCAGGACCGGGCACTGAAGCTTTCTTT.

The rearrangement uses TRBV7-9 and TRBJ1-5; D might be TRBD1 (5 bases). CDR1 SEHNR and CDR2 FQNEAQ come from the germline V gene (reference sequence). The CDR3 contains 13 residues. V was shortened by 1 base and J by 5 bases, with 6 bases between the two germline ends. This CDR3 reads CASSLGRDQPQHF. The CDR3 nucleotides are TGTGCCAGCAGCTTAGGCAGGGATCAGCCCCAGCATTTT.

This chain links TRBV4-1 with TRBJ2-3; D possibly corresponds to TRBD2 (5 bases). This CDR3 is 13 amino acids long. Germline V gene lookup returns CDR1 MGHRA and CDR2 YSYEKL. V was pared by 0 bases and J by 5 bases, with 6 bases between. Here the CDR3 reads CASSQEEGDTQYF. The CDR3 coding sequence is TGCGCCAGCAGCCAAGAAGAGGGAGATACGCAGTATTTT.

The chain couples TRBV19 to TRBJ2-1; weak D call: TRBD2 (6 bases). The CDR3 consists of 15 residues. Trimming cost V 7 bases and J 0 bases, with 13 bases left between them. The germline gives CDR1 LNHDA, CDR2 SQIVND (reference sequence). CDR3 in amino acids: CASTEGTSSYNEQFF. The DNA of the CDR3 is TGTGCCAGTACCGAGGGGACTTCCTCCTACAATGAGCAGTTCTTC.

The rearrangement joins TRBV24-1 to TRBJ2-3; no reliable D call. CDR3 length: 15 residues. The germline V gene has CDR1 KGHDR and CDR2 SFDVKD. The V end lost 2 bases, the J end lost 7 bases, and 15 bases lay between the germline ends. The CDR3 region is CATSDSDGPRNTQYF. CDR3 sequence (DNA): TGTGCCACCAGTGATTCCGACGGGCCCCGGAATACGCAGTATTTT.

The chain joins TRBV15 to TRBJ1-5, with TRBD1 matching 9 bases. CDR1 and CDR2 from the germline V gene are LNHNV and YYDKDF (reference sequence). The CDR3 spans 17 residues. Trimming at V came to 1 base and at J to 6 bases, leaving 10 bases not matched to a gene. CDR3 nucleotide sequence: TGTGCCACCAGCAGAGGGCCGGTGGGACAGGGTGGTCAGCCCCAGCATTTT. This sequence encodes CATSRGPVGQGGQPQHF.

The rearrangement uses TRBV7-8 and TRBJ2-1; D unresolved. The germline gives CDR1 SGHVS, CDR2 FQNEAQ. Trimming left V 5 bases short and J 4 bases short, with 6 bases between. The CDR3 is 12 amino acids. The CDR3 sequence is CASSRDYNEQFF. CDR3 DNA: TGTGCCAGCAGCCGAGATTACAATGAGCAGTTCTTC.

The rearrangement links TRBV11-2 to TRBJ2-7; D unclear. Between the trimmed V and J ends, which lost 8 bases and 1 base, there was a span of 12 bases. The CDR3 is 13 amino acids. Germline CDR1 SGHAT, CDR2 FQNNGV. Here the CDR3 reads CASPRAVSYEQYF. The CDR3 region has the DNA TGTGCCAGCCCAAGGGCGGTGTCCTACGAGCAGTACTTC. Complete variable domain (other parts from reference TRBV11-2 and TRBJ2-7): EAGVAQSPRYKIIEKRQSVAFWCNPISGHATLYWYQQILGQGPKLLIQFQNNGVVDDSQLPKDRFSAERLKGVDSTLKIQPAKLEDSAVYLCASPRAVSYEQYFGPGTRLTVT.

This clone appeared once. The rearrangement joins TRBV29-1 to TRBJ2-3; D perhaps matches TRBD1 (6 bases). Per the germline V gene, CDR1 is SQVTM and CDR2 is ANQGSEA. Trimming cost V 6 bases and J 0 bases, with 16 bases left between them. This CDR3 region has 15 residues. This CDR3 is CSVVYRGSSTDTQYF. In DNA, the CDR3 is TGCAGCGTAGTGTATAGGGGGAGTAGCACAGATACGCAGTATTTT.

CDR3 loop: CASSYSGNTIYF. Written as DNA, the CDR3 is TGTGCCAGCAGTTACTCTGGAAACACCATATATTTT. This sequence joins TRBV2 and TRBJ1-3; D not certain. V dropped 5 bases and J dropped 0 bases, with 2 bases sitting between them. Germline loops: CDR1 SNHLY, CDR2 FYNNEI. The length of the CDR3 is 12 residues.

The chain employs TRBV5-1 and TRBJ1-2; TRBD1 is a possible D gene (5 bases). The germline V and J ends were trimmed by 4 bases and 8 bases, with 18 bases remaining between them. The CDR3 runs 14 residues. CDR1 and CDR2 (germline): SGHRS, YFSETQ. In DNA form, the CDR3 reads TGCGCCAGCAGCCCGTTAGGAGGGGTGGAGGGCTACACCTTC. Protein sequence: CASSPLGGVEGYTF.

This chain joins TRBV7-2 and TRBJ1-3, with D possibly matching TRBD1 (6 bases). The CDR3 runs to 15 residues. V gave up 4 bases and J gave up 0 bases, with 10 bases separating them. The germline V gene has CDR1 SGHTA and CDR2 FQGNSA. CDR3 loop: CASSWGTNSGNTIYF. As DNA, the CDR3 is TGTGCCAGCAGCTGGGGGACAAACTCTGGAAACACCATATATTTT.

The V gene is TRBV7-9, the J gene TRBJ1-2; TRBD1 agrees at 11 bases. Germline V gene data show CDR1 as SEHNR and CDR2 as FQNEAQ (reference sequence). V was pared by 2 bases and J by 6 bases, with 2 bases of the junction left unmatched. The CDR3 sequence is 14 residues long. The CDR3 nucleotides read TGTGCCAGCAGCTTACGGGACAGGGGGGATGGCTACACCTTC. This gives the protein CASSLRDRGDGYTF.

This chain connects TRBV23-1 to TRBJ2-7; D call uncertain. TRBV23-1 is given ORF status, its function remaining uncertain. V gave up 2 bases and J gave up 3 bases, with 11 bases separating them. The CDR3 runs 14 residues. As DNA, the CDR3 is TGCGCCAGCAGTCAAAAATTCAGTGGCTACGAGCAGTACTTC. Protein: CASSQKFSGYEQYF.

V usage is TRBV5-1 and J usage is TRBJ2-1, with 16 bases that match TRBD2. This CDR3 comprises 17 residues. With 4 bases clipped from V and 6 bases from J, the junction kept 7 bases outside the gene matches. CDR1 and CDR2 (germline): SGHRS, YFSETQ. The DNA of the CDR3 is TGCGCCAGCAGCCCGGGACTAGCGGGGGGGGCCTTCAATGAGCAGTTCTTC. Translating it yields CASSPGLAGGAFNEQFF.

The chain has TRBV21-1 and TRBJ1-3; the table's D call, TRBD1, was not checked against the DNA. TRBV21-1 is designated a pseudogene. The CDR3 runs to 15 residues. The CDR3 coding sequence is TGTGCCAGCAGCAACCAGACAGGGTTCGGAAACACCATATATTTT. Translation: CASSNQTGFGNTIYF.

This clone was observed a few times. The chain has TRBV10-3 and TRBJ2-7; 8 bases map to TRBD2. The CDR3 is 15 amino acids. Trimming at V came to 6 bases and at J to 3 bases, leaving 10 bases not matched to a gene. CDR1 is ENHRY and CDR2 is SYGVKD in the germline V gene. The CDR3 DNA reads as TGTGCCATCAGCCCCAGCGGGAGAGAAAGCTACGAGCAGTACTTC. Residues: CAISPSGRESYEQYF.

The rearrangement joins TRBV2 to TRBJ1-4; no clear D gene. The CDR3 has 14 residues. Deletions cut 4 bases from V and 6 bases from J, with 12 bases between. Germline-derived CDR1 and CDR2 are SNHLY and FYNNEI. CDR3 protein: CASSADLGDEKLFF. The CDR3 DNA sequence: TGTGCCAGCAGTGCGGACCTTGGGGATGAAAAACTGTTTTTT.

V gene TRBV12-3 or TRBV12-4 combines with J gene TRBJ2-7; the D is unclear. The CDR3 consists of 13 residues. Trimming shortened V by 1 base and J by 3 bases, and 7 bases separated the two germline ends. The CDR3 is CASSLGLYYEQYF. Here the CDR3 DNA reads TGTGCCAGCAGTTTAGGTCTGTACTACGAGCAGTACTTC.